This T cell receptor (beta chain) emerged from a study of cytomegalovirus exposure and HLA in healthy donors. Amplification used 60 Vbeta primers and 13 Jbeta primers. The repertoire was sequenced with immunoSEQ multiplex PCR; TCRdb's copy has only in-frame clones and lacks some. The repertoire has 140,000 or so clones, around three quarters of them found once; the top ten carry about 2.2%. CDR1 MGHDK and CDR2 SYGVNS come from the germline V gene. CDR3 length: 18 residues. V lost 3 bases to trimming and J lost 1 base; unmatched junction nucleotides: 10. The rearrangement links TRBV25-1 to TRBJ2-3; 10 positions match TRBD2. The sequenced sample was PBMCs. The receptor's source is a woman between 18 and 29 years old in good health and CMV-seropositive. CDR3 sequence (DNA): TGTGCCAGCAGTGAGTCGTCCCAACTAGCGGGGCGCACAGATACGCAGTATTTT. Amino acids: CASSESSQLAGRTDTQYF. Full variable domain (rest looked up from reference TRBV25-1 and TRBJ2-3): EADIYQTPRYLVIGTGKKITLECSQTMGHDKMYWYQQDPGMELHLIHYSYGVNSTEKGDLSSESTVSRIRTEHFPLTLESARPSHTSQYLCASSESSQLAGRTDTQYFGPGTRLTVL.